What follows describes a single TCR beta chain. The sample has other DNA sequences that encode this CDR3 too. The data were taken from a study of shared clonotypes between healthy human individuals. TCRdb's copy holds only in-frame clones and misses some; the assay was immunoSEQ multiplex PCR. The profile shows 2 million or so clones, roughly 94% of them singletons. CDR3 length: 13 residues. V was pared by 0 bases and J by 4 bases, with 7 bases between. Looked up from germline, CDR1 is WNHNN and CDR2 is SYGVQD (reference sequence). Sample: naive CD4+ T cells sorted from blood. Subset in this sample: CD45RA+ positively selected. J is TRBJ2-7 and V is TRBV10-1; D gene unclear. The sequence derives from a man between 18 and 29 years old in good health. The CDR3 loop reads CASSESGPYEQYF. For the CDR3, the DNA is TGCGCCAGCAGTGAGTCTGGTCCTTACGAGCAGTACTTC.